Each of the 15 T cell receptor beta chains below was sequenced from the same sample in a study of T cells in Graves' hyperthyroidism and ophthalmopathy. TCR beta CDR3 sequences were amplified from RNA transcripts. A first-round RT-PCR of the TCR CDR3 used the HTBI primer set. TCRdb itself ran the multiplex PCR reads through MiXCR, one entry per CDR3 protein. The sample consists of around 500,000 distinct CDR3 sequences, about 20% of them appearing once. The sequenced sample was blood. These receptors were taken from a woman between 65 and 79 years old with Graves' ophthalmopathy.

At least ten counts were recorded for this clonotype. The V and J genes are TRBV2 and TRBJ1-5, with 9 bases fitting TRBD1. The CDR3 sequence is 19 residues long. Per the germline V gene, CDR1 is SNHLY and CDR2 is FYNNEI. The V segment lost 1 base and the J segment 1 base; nucleotides outside the gene matches: 11. CDR3 sequence (DNA): TGTGCCAGCAGTGAAGGGTTCGGGACAGGGAGAGGAAGCAATCAGCCCCAGCATTTT. This codes for CASSEGFGTGRGSNQPQHF.

The sample holds a few counts of this clonotype. At one of its ends the junction is not consistent with the germline gene, which may arise from a read error. V and J are TRBV5-1 and TRBJ2-7; D remains ambiguous. The V gene's germline CDR1 is SGHRS and CDR2 YFSETQ. The CDR3 length is 15 residues. The CDR3 DNA reads TGTGCCAGCAGCCGGACCGACGGTCTTTTCTACGAGCAGTACTTC. This translates into CASSRTDGLFYEQYF.

The chain has TRBV19 and TRBJ1-6; D might be TRBD1 (6 bases). V dropped 6 bases and J dropped 9 bases, with 18 bases sitting between them. Germline CDR1 is LNHDA and CDR2 is SQIVND (reference sequence). The CDR3 is made up of 15 amino acids. This chain's CDR3 is CASSREGDLGSPLHF. In nucleotides, the CDR3 is TGTGCCAGTAGCCGGGAGGGGGACCTTGGTTCACCCCTCCACTTT.

This clonotype has more than one count but fewer than ten. The chain carries TRBV7-6 and TRBJ2-5, with 9 bases fitting TRBD1. Unmatched junction bases numbered 10, after V lost 3 bases and J lost 5 bases. The CDR3 is 16 amino acids. Germline-derived CDR1 and CDR2 are SGHVS and FNYEAQ. The CDR3 loop reads CASSFPRTGEGETQYF. Written as DNA, the CDR3 is TGTGCCAGCAGCTTCCCCCGGACAGGGGAGGGGGAGACCCAGTACTTC.

This clonotype was counted at least ten times. V is TRBV7-8 and J is TRBJ1-5; 12 nucleotides agree with TRBD1. The CDR3 runs to 14 residues. V lost 5 bases and J lost 6; bases outside the gene matches: 2. Per germline, CDR1 SGHVS and CDR2 FQNEAQ. The DNA for the CDR3 is TGTGCCAGCAGCGGGACAGGGGGCGTTCAGCCCCAGCATTTT. Translation: CASSGTGGVQPQHF.

V is TRBV2 and J is TRBJ1-4; possible D gene TRBD1, 5 bases. With 2 bases removed from V and 5 bases from J, the gap between germline ends came to 9 bases. In germline, CDR1 is SNHLY, CDR2 FYNNEI. CDR3 length: 14 amino acids. The CDR3, as DNA: TGTGCCAGCAGTGAACAGGGTGGGAATGAAAAACTGTTTTTT. The encoded protein is CASSEQGGNEKLFF.

About this clonotype itself: A much more abundant neighbour one base away suggests this may be a read error. V usage is TRBV12-3 or TRBV12-4 and J usage is TRBJ2-7, with D perhaps matching TRBD2 (6 bases). CDR3 size: 14 residues. This CDR3 reads CASSLGAGSYEQHF. CDR3 bases: TGTGCCAGCAGTTTAGGGGCGGGATCCTACGAGCAGCACTTC.

This chain uses TRBV20-1 with TRBJ1-1; D ambiguous. The CDR3 has 13 amino acids. Between the trimmed V and J ends, which lost 6 bases and 3 bases, there was a span of 14 bases. From germline, CDR1 is DFQATT and CDR2 SNEGSKA (reference sequence). In DNA, the CDR3 is TGCAGTGCCGCCCGAGGGCGGTACACTGAAGCTTTCTTT. Its translation is CSAARGRYTEAFF.

V usage is TRBV28 and J usage is TRBJ2-4; 9 bases are shared with TRBD1. Losses at the gene ends were 4 bases for V and 6 bases for J; bases not matched to a gene: 10. In germline, CDR1 is MDHEN, CDR2 SYDVKM. CDR3 size: 16 residues. As DNA, the CDR3 is TGTGCCAGCAGTTCAAATGGACAGGGGCTAAGAAACATTCAGTACTTC. Translated: CASSSNGQGLRNIQYF. Full variable domain (outside the CDR3, taken from reference TRBV28 and TRBJ2-4): DVKVTQSSRYLVKRTGEKVFLECVQDMDHENMFWYRQDPGLGLRLIYFSYDVKMKEKGDIPEGYSVSREKKERFSLILESASTNQTSMYLCASSSNGQGLRNIQYFGAGTRLSVL.

This chain joins TRBV2 and TRBJ1-2; TRBD1 matches 8 bases. Germline V CDR1 and CDR2: SNHLY, FYNNEI. After removal of 1 base from V and 4 bases from J, the junction contained 8 bases not matched to a gene. The CDR3 sequence is 16 residues long. The CDR3 DNA is TGTGCCAGCAGTGAAGAGACAGGGGAATTGGGCTATGGCTACACCTTC. Translating gives CASSEETGELGYGYTF.

V usage is TRBV6-2 or TRBV6-3 and J usage is TRBJ2-3; 12 nucleotides line up with TRBD2. The CDR3 runs 16 residues. Germline V CDR1 and CDR2: MNHEY, SVGEGT. V shed 2 bases, J shed 1 base, and the junction held 1 base outside the gene matches. The DNA for the CDR3 is TGTGCCAGCAGTTACCTAGCGGGAGGGGGCACAGATACGCAGTATTTT. It specifies CASSYLAGGGTDTQYF.

This clonotype showed up many times. This chain connects TRBV2 to TRBJ1-2; 7 bases fit TRBD1. The V gene end was trimmed by 7 bases and the J gene end by 8 bases; junction bases not matched to a gene: 7. Looked up from germline, CDR1 is SNHLY and CDR2 is FYNNEI. There are 12 residues in the CDR3. This CDR3 is CASTMTGLGYTF. The CDR3 DNA reads as TGTGCCAGCACCATGACAGGGTTGGGCTACACCTTC.

The chain uses TRBV18 and TRBJ1-5, with D tentatively TRBD1 (5 bases). CDR1 is KGHSH and CDR2 is LQKENI in the germline V gene. V lost 3 bases to trimming and J lost 4 bases, with 13 bases between them. The CDR3 sequence is 15 residues long. The CDR3 spells CASSPLRQLNQPQHF. The CDR3 bases are TGTGCCAGCTCACCGCTTAGACAGCTTAATCAGCCCCAGCATTTT.

Here the CDR3 reads CAWSSTGSPYEQYF. CDR3 coding DNA: TGTGCCTGGAGTTCGACAGGGTCGCCCTACGAGCAGTACTTC. The chain couples TRBV30 to TRBJ2-7; TRBD1 matches at 7 bases. This CDR3 has 14 amino acids. CDR1 is GTSNPN and CDR2 is SVGIG in the germline V gene (reference sequence). The junction had 6 bases not matched to a gene; V was cut back by 2 bases and J by 2 bases.

This clonotype occurred many times. The V gene is TRBV5-1, the J gene TRBJ2-3; D is uncertain. The germline gives CDR1 SGHRS, CDR2 YFSETQ. CDR3 length: 13 residues. The V end was cut by 6 bases, the J end by 2 bases, with 10 bases between. Here the CDR3 reads CASKSGHTDTQYF. CDR3 sequence (DNA): TGCGCCAGCAAAAGTGGGCACACAGATACGCAGTATTTT.